This T cell receptor (beta chain) was captured in a study of monozygotic twins with cystic fibrosis. Assay: immunoSEQ multiplex PCR; the TCRdb copy retains only in-frame clones and omits some. The repertoire holds tens of thousands of clones, under 95% seen once, with 0.15% to 0.2% in the top ten. The CDR3 sequence is 11 residues long. V was pared by 9 bases and J by 7 bases, with 9 bases between. CDR1 is LNHDA, CDR2 SQIVND, per germline (reference sequence). The sequencing input was blood. The genes are TRBV19 and TRBJ1-4, with D possibly being TRBD1 (5 bases). The TCR comes from a boy aged 2 to 10 with cystic fibrosis. The CDR3 is CARGVPEKLFF. The CDR3 DNA is TGTGCCAGGGGGGTTCCTGAAAAACTGTTTTTT.